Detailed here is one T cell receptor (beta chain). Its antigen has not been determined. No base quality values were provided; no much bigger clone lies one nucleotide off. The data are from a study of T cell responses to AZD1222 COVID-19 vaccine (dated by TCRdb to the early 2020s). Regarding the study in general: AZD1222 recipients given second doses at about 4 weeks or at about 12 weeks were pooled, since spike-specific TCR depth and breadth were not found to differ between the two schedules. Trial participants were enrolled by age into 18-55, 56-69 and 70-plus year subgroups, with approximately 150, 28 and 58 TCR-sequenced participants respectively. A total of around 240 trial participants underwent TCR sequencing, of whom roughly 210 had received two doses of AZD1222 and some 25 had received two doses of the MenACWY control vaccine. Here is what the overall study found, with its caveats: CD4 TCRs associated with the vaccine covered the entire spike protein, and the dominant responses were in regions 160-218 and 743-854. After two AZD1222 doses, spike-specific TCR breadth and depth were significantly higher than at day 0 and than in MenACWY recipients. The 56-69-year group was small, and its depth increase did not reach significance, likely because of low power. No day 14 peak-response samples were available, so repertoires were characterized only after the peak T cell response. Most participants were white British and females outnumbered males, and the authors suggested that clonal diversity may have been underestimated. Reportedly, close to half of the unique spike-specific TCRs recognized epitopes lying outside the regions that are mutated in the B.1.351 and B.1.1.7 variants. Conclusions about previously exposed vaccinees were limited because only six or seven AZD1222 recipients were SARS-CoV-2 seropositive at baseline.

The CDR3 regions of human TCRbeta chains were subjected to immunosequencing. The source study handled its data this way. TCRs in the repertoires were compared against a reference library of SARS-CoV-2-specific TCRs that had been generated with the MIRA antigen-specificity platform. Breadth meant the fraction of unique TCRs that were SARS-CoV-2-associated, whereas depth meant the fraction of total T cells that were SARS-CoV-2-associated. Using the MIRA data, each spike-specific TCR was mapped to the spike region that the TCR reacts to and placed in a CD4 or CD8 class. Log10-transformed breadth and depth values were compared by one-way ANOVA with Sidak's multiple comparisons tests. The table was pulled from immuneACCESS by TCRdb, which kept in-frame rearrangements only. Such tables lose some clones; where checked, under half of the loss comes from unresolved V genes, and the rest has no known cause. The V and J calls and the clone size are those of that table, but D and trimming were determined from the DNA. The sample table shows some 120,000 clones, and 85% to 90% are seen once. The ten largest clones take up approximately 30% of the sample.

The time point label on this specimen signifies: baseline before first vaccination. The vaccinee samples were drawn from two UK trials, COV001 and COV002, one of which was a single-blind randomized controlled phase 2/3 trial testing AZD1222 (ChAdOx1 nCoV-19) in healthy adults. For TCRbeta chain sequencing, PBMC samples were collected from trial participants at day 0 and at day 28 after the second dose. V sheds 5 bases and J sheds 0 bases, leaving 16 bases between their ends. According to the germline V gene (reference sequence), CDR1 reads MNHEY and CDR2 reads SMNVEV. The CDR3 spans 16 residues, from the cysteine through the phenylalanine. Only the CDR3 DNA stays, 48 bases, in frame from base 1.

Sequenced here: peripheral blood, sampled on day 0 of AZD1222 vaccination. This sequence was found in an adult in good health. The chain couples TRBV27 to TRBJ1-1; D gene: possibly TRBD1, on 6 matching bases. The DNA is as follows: TGTGCCAGCAGTGCGACAGGTAACTATCTGAACACTGAAGCTTTCTTT. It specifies CASSATGNYLNTEAFF.